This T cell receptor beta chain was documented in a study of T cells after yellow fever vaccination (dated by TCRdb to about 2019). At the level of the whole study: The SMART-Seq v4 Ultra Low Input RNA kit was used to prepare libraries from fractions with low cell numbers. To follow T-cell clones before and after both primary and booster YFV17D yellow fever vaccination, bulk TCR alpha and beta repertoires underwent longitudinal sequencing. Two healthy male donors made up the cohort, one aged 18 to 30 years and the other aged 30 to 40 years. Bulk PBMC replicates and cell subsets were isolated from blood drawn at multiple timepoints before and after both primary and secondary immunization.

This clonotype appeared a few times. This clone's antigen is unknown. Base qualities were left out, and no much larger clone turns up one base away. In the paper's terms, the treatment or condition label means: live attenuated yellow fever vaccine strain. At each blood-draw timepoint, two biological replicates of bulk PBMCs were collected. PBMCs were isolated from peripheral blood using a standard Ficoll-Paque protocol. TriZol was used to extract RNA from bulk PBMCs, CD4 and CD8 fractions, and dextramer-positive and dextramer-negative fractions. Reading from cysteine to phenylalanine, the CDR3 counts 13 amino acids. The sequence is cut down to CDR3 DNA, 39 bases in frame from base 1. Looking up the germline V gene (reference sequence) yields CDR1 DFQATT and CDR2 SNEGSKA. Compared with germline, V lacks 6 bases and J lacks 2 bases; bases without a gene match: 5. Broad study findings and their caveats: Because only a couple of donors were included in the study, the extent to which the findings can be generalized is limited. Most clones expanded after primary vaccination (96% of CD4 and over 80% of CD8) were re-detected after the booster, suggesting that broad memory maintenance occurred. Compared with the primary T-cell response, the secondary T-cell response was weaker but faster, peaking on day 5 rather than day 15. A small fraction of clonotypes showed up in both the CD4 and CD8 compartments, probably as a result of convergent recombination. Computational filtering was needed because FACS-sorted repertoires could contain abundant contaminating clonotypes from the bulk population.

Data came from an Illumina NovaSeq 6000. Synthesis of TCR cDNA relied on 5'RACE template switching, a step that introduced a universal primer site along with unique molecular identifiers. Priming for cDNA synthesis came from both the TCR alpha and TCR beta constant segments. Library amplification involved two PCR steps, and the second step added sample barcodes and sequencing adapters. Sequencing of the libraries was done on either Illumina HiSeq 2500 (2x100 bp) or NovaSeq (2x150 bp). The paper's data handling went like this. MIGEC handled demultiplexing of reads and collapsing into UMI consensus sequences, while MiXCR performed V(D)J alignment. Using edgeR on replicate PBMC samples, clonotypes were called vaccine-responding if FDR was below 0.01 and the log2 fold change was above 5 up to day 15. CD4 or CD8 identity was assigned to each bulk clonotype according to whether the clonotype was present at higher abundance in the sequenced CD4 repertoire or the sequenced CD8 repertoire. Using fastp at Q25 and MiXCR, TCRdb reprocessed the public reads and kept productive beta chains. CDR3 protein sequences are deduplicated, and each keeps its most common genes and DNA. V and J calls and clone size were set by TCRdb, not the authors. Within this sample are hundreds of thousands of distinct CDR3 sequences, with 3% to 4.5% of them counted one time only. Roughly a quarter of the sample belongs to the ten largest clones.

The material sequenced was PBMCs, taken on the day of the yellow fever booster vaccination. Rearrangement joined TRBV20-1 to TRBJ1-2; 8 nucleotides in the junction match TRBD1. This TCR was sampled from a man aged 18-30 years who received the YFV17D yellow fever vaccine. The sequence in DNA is TGCAGTGCCATCAGGACAGGGAACTATGGCTACACCTTC. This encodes CSAIRTGNYGYTF.